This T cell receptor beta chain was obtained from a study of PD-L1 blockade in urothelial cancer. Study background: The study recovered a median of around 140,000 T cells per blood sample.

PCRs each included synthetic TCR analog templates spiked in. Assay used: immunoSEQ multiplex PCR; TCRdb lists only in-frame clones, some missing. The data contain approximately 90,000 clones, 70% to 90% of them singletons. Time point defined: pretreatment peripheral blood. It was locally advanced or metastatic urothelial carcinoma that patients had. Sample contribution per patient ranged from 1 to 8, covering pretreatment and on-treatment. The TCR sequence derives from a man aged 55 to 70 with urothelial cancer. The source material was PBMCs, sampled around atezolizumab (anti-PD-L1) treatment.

The CDR3 loop reads CAWSARDTQYF. The CDR3 coding sequence is TGTGCCTGGAGTGCGCGAGATACGCAGTATTTT. The chain uses TRBV30 and TRBJ2-3, with no clear D. CDR3 length: 11 residues. Trimming cost V 1 base and J 5 bases, with 4 bases left between them. Germline assignment: CDR1 GTSNPN and CDR2 SVGIG (reference sequence).